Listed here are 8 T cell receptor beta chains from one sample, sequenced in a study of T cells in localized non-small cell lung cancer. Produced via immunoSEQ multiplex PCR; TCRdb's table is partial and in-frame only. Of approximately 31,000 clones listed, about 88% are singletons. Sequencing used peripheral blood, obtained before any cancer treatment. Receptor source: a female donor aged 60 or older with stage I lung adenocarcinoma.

The chain's CDR3 is CSVARDGFSYEQYF. For the CDR3, the DNA is TGCAGCGTTGCACGGGACGGATTTTCCTACGAGCAGTACTTC. The genes are TRBV29-1 and TRBJ2-7; D may be TRBD1 or TRBD2 (5 bases each). Germline V CDR1 and CDR2: SQVTM, ANQGSEA. The V end lost 4 bases, the J end lost 1 base, and 14 bases lay between the germline ends. The CDR3 loop spans 14 amino acids.

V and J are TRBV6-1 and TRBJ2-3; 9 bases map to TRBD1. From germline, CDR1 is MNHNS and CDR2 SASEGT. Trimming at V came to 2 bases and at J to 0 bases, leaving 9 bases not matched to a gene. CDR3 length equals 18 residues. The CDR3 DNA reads TGTGCCAGCAGTGAACGGATTGGGACAGGGACGAGCACAGATACGCAGTATTTT. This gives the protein CASSERIGTGTSTDTQYF.

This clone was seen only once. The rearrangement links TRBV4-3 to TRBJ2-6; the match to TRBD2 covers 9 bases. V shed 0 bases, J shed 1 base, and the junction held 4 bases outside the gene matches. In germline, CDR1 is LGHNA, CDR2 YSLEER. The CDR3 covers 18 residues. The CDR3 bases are TGCGCCAGCAGCCAAGATACTAGCGGGCTTTCTGGGGCCAACGTCCTGACTTTC. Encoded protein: CASSQDTSGLSGANVLTF.

The chain's CDR3 is CASSPPSSSGNTIYF. The CDR3, as DNA: TGTGCCAGCTCACCACCGTCTTCTTCGGGAAACACCATATATTTT. The chain has TRBV18 and TRBJ1-3; D gene uncertain. CDR1 and CDR2 (germline): KGHSH, LQKENI. The CDR3 contains 15 residues. V gave up 0 bases and J gave up 4 bases, with 10 bases separating them.

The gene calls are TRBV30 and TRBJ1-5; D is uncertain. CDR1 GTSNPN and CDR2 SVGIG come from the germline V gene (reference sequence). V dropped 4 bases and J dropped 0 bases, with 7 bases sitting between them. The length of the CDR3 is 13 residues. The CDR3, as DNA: TGTGCCTGGAATCACGATAGCAATCAGCCCCAGCATTTT. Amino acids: CAWNHDSNQPQHF.

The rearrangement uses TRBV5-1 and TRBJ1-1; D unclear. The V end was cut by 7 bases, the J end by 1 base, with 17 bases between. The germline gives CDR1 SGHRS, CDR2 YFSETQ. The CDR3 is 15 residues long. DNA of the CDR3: TGCGCCAGCCAGAAGGACCCGATGGGGAACACTGAAGCTTTCTTT. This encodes CASQKDPMGNTEAFF.

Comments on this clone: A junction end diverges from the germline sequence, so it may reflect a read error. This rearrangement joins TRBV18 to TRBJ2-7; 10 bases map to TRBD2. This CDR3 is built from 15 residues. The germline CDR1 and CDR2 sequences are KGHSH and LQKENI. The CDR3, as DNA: TGTGTCAGCTCCAGGACTAGCGGAACCACCTACGAGCAGTACTTC. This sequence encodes CVSSRTSGTTYEQYF. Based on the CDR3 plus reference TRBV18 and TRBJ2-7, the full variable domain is NAGVMQNPRHLVRRRGQEARLRCSPMKGHSHVYWYRQLPEEGLKFMVYLQKENIIDESGMPKERFSAEFPKEGPSILRIQQVVRGDSAAYFCVSSRTSGTTYEQYFGPGTRLTVT.

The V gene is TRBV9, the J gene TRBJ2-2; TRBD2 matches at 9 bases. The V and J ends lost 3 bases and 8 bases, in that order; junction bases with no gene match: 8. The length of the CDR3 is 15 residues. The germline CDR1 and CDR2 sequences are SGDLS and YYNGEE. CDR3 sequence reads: CASSGSGSSPGELFF. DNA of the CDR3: TGTGCCAGCAGCGGTAGCGGGAGTAGTCCTGGGGAGCTGTTTTTT.